Listed below are T cell receptor beta chains from one sample, sequenced in a study of OX40 agonist ivuxolimab in advanced cancers. The protocol was immunoSEQ multiplex PCR, while the TCRdb copy is restricted to in-frame clones and leaves out a portion. The sample yields 76,000 or so clones, roughly nine tenths seen once. The specimen was CD4+ or CD8+ T cells sorted from blood, collected in a trial of the OX40 agonist ivuxolimab. The source of these receptors is an adult with an advanced solid tumor such as melanoma, head and neck, liver or kidney cancer. Both conserved end residues are part of each CDR3. A D gene is named only where the DNA matches it firmly. The size of a clone is reported for some rows only, either as once, few or many, or as a class for expanded clones.

v_call	cdr3_length	d_call	clone_size	j_call	cdr3_aa	cdr3_nt
TRBV5-1	14	-	-	TRBJ1-2	CASGREGLNYGYTF	TGCGCCAGCGGCCGGGAGGGGCTAAACTATGGCTACACCTTC
TRBV18	14	TRBD1	-	TRBJ1-6	CASSATGMDSPLHF	TGTGCCAGCTCTGCGACAGGGATGGATTCACCCCTCCACTTT
TRBV30	12	-	-	TRBJ1-2	CAWSPEEYGYTF	TGTGCCTGGTCTCCTGAAGAATATGGCTACACCTTC
TRBV27	13	-	-	TRBJ2-7	CASSPRLLYEQYF	TGTGCCAGCAGTCCCAGACTTCTTTACGAGCAGTACTTC
TRBV5-8	14	-	-	TRBJ2-2	CASSLPAVTGELFF	TGTGCCAGCAGCTTACCCGCCGTCACCGGGGAGCTGTTTTTT
TRBV15	15	-	once	TRBJ1-1	CATSFWGRTNTEAFF	TGTGCCACCAGCTTCTGGGGGCGGACGAACACTGAAGCTTTCTTT
TRBV30	13	-	-	TRBJ2-7	CAWSQGLSYEQYF	TGTGCCTGGAGTCAGGGTCTTTCCTACGAGCAGTACTTC
TRBV4-3	16	TRBD2	once	TRBJ2-7	CASSQGLNRGDYEQYF	TGCGCCAGCAGCCAAGGACTCAACCGGGGGGACTACGAGCAGTACTTC
TRBV28	14	-	-	TRBJ1-4	CASSLTGTGEKLFF	TGTGCCAGCAGCCTCACAGGGACTGGCGAAAAACTGTTTTTT
TRBV7-3	12	-	-	TRBJ1-1	CASSRWNTEAFF	TGTGCCAGCAGTCGCTGGAACACTGAAGCTTTCTTT
TRBV7-9	16	-	-	TRBJ2-5	CASSLSIAQGQETQYF	TGTGCCAGCAGCTTGTCGATAGCGCAGGGGCAAGAGACCCAGTACTTC
TRBV29-1	13	-	-	TRBJ2-3	CSVGYGATDTQYF	TGCAGCGTTGGCTACGGGGCCACAGATACGCAGTATTTT
TRBV19	14	-	few	TRBJ1-3	CASIGTNSGNTIYF	TGTGCCAGTATAGGCACCAACTCTGGAAACACCATATATTTT
TRBV6-5	14	-	-	TRBJ1-5	CASSHRTVDQPQHF	TGTGCCAGCAGTCACCGGACAGTCGATCAGCCCCAGCATTTT
TRBV9	14	TRBD1	-	TRBJ1-2	CASSDPRGLYGYTF	TGTGCCAGCAGCGACCCCAGGGGGCTCTATGGCTACACCTTC
TRBV5-1	15	TRBD1	-	TRBJ2-2	CASSYGTVSTGELFF	TGCGCCAGCAGTTATGGGACAGTGAGCACCGGGGAGCTGTTTTTT
TRBV9	15	-	-	TRBJ1-1	CASSVAQGRNTEAFF	TGTGCCAGCAGCGTAGCTCAGGGAAGGAACACTGAAGCTTTCTTT
TRBV4-3	14	-	-	TRBJ1-6	CASSQGQENSPLHF	TGCGCCAGCAGCCAAGGACAGGAGAATTCACCCCTCCACTTT
TRBV4-3	14	-	-	TRBJ1-4	CASSQDDRGEKLFF	TGCGCCAGCAGCCAAGATGATCGGGGGGAAAAACTGTTTTTT
TRBV11-2	16	-	-	TRBJ2-3	CASSLVSPDGTDTQYF	TGTGCCAGCAGCTTAGTATCCCCAGACGGGACAGATACGCAGTATTTT
TRBV30	17	-	-	TRBJ2-1	CAWSPLSSSGSYNEQFF	TGTGCCTGGAGTCCCCTTTCTAGCTCAGGCTCCTACAATGAGCAGTTCTTC
TRBV18	17	-	-	TRBJ1-5	CASSAKGPGTSNQPQHF	TGTGCCAGCTCCGCTAAAGGTCCAGGGACTAGCAATCAGCCCCAGCATTTT
TRBV9	15	-	-	TRBJ1-3	CASSVGGTPGNTIYF	TGTGCCAGCAGCGTAGGAGGGACCCCTGGAAACACCATATATTTT
TRBV7-2	12	-	-	TRBJ2-5	CARGTLPETQYF	TGTGCCAGGGGGACACTACCAGAGACCCAGTACTTC